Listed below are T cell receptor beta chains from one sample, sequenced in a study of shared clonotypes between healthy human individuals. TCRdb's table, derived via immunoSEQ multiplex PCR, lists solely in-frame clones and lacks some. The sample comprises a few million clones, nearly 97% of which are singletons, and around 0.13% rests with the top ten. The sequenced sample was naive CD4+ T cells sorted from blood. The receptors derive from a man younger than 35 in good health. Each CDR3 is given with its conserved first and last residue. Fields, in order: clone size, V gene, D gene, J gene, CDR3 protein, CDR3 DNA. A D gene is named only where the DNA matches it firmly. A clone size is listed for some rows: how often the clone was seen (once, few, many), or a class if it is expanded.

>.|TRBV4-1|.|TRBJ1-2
CASSQPQEGIYGYTF
TGCGCCAGCAGCCAACCCCAAGAGGGGATCTATGGCTACACCTTC
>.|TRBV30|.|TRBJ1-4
CAWSGGREGEKLFF
TGTGCCTGGAGTGGAGGCAGGGAGGGAGAAAAACTGTTTTTT
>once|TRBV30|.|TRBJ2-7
CAWKGSYEQYF
TGTGCCTGGAAAGGTTCCTACGAGCAGTACTTC
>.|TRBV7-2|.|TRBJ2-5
CASSPMGGETQYF
TGTGCCAGCAGCCCTATGGGCGGAGAGACCCAGTACTTC
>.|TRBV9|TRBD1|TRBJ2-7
CASSRQGTSYEQYF
TGTGCCAGCAGCCGACAGGGGACCTCCTACGAGCAGTACTTC
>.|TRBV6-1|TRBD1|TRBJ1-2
CASSSRDSQYGYTF
TGTGCCAGCAGTTCCCGGGACAGCCAATATGGCTACACCTTC
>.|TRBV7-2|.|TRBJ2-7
CASSWGGSAHEQYF
TGTGCCAGCAGCTGGGGTGGTAGCGCCCACGAGCAGTACTTC
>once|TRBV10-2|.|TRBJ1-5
CACQGSGQPQHF
TGCGCCTGCCAAGGGAGCGGTCAGCCCCAGCATTTT
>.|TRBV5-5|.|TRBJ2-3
CASSLGGPDTQYF
TGTGCCAGCAGCTTGGGGGGCCCAGATACGCAGTATTTT
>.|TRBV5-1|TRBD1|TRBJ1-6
CASSLAMGQGDSPLHF
TGCGCCAGCAGCTTGGCCATGGGACAGGGTGATTCACCCCTCCACTTT
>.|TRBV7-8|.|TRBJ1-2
CASSLALWRPDGYTF
TGTGCCAGCAGCCTAGCGCTCTGGCGGCCCGATGGCTACACCTTC
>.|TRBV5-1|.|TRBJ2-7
CASTRDGSTYEQYF
TGCGCCAGCACTCGGGACGGGAGTACCTACGAGCAGTACTTC
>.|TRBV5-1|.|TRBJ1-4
CASSLSGGGTNEKLFF
TGCGCCAGCAGCTTGTCGGGGGGCGGAACTAATGAAAAACTGTTTTTT
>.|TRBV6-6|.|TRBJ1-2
CASTKQGIGGYTF
TGTGCCAGCACCAAACAGGGTATCGGCGGCTACACCTTC
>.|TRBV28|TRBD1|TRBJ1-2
CASSLSWGTGGLEGYTF
TGTGCCAGCAGTTTGTCATGGGGGACAGGGGGATTGGAAGGCTACACCTTC
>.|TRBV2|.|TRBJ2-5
CASSEAAPPGTQYF
TGTGCCAGCAGTGAAGCTGCCCCGCCGGGGACCCAGTACTTC